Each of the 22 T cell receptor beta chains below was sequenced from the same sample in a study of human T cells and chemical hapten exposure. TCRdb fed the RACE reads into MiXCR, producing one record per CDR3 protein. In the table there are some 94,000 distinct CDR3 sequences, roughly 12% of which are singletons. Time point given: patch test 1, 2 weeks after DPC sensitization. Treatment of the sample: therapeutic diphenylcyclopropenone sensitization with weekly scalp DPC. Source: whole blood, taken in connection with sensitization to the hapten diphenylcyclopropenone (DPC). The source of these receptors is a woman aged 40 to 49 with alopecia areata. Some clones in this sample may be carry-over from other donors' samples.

For the CDR3, the DNA is TGTGCCAGTAGTACGACAGGAATTAGCAATCAGCCCCAGCATTTT. Protein: CASSTTGISNQPQHF. This chain uses TRBV19 with TRBJ1-5; D possibly corresponds to TRBD1 (6 bases). V was shortened by 4 bases and J by 0 bases, with 10 bases between the two germline ends. This CDR3 is 15 amino acids long. Germline CDR1 is LNHDA and CDR2 is SQIVND (reference sequence). Together with reference TRBV19 and TRBJ1-5, the CDR3 gives the full variable domain: DGGITQSPKYLFRKEGQNVTLSCEQNLNHDAMYWYRQDPGQGLRLIYYSQIVNDFQKGDIAEGYSVSREKKESFPLTVTSAQKNPTAFYLCASSTTGISNQPQHFGDGTRLSIL.

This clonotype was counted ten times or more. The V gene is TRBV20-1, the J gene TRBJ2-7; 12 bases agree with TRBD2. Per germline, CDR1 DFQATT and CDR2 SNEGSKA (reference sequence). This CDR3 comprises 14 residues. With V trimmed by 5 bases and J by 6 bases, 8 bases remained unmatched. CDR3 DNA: TGCAGTGCTTCTAGCGGGAGGGCCTCCGGCGAGCAGTACTTC. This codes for CSASSGRASGEQYF.

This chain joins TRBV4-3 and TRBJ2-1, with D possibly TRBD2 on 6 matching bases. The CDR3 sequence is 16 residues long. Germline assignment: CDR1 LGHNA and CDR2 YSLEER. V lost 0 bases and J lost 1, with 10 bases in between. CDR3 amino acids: CASSQEGGYSYNEQFF. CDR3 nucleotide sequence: TGCGCCAGCAGCCAAGAGGGAGGCTATTCCTACAATGAGCAGTTCTTC.

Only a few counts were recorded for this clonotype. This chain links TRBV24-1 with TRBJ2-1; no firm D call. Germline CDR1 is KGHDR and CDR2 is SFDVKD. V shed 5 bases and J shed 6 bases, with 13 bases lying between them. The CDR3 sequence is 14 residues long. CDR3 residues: CATSADVPPNEQFF. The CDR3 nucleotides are TGTGCCACCAGTGCCGACGTCCCCCCCAATGAGCAGTTCTTC.

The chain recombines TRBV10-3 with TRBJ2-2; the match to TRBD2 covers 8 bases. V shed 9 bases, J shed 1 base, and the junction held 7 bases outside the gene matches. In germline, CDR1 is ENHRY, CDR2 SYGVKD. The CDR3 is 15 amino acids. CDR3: CAMQNSGVNTGELFF. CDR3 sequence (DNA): TGTGCCATGCAAAATAGCGGGGTGAACACCGGGGAGCTGTTTTTT.

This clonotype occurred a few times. The CDR3 spells CASSPRGMGDTQYF. The CDR3 nucleotides are TGTGCCAGCAGCCCACGGGGGATGGGAGATACGCAGTATTTT. The genes are TRBV7-8 and TRBJ2-3; D perhaps matches TRBD2 (6 bases). Germline assignment: CDR1 SGHVS and CDR2 FQNEAQ. This CDR3 has 14 residues. Trimming cost V 5 bases and J 5 bases, with 14 bases left between them.

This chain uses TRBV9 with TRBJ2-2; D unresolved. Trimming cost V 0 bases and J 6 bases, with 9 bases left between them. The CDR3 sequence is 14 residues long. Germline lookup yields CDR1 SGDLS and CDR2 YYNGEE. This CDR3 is CASSVGNGAGELFF. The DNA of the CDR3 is TGTGCCAGCAGCGTAGGGAATGGGGCCGGGGAGCTGTTTTTT.

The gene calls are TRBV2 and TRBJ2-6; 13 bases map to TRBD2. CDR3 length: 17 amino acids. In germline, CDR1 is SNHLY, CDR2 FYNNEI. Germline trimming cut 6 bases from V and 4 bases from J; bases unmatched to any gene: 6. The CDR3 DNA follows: TGTGCCAGCAGCGGACTAGCGGGAGTTGGAGGGGCCAACGTCCTGACTTTC. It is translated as CASSGLAGVGGANVLTF. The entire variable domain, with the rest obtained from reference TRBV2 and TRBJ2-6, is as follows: EPEVTQTPSHQVTQMGQEVILRCVPISNHLYFYWYRQILGQKVEFLVSFYNNEISEKSEIFDDQFSVERPDGSNFTLKIRSTKLEDSAMYFCASSGLAGVGGANVLTFGAGSRLTVL.

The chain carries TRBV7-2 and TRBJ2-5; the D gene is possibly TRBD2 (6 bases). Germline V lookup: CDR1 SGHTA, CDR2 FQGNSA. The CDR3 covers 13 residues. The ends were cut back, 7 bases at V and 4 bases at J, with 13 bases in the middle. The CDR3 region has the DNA TGTGCCAGCAACCGGGGGTTGCGAGAGACCCAGTACTTC. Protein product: CASNRGLRETQYF.

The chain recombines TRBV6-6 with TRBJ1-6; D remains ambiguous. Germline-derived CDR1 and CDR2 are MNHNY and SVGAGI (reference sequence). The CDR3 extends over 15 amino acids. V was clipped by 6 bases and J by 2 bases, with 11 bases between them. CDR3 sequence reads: CASSRGDTYNSPLHF. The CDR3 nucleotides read TGTGCCAGCAGCCGGGGAGACACCTATAATTCACCCCTCCACTTT.

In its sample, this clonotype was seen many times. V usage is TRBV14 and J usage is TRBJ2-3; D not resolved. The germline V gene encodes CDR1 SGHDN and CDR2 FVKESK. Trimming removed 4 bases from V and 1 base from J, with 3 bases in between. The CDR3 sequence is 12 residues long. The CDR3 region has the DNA TGTGCCAGCAGCCCCCGCACAGATACGCAGTATTTT. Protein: CASSPRTDTQYF.

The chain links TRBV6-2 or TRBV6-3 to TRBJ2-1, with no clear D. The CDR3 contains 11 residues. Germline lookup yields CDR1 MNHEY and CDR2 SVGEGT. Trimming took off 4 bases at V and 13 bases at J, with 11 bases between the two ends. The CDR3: CASSFAQDQFF. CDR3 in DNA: TGTGCCAGCAGTTTCGCCCAAGACCAGTTCTTC.

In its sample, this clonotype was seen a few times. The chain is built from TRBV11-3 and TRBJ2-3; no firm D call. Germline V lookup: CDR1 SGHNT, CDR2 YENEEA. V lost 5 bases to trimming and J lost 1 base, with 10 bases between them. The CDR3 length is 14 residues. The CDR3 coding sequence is TGTGCCAGCAGCGCCACGGCGGGCACAGATACGCAGTATTTT. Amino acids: CASSATAGTDTQYF.

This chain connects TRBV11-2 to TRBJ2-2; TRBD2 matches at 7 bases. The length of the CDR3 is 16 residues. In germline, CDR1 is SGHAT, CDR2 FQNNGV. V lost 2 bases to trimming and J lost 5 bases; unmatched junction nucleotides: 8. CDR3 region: CASSLSGILGTGELFF. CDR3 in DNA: TGTGCCAGCAGCTTAAGCGGGATTCTGGGGACCGGGGAGCTGTTTTTT.

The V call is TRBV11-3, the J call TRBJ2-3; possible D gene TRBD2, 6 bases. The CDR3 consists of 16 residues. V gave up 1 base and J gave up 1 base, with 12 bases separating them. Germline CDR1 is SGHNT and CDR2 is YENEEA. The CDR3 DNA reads TGTGCCAGCAGCTTAGGTTCGACTAGGGGCACAGATACGCAGTATTTT. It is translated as CASSLGSTRGTDTQYF. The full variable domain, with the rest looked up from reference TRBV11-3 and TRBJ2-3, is EAGVVQSPRYKIIEKKQPVAFWCNPISGHNTLYWYLQNLGQGPELLIRYENEEAVDDSQLPKDRFSAERLKGVDSTLKIQPAELGDSAVYLCASSLGSTRGTDTQYFGPGTRLTVL.

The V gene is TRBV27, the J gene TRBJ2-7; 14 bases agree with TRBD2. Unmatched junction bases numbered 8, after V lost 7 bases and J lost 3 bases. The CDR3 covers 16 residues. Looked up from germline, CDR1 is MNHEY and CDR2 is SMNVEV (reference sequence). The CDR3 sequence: CASTGLAGVGNYEQYF. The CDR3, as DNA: TGTGCCAGCACGGGACTAGCGGGAGTAGGGAACTACGAGCAGTACTTC.

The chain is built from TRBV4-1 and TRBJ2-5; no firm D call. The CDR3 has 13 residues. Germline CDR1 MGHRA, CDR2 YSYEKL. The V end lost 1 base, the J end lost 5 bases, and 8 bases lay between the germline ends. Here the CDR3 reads CASSQARMETQYF. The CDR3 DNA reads TGCGCCAGCAGCCAAGCAAGAATGGAGACCCAGTACTTC.

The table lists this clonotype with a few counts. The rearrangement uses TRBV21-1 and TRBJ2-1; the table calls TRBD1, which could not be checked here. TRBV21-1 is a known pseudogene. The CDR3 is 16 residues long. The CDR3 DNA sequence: TGTGCCAGCAGCAAAGCCTTCCCCCCGGGGTACAATGAGCAGTTCTTC. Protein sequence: CASSKAFPPGYNEQFF.

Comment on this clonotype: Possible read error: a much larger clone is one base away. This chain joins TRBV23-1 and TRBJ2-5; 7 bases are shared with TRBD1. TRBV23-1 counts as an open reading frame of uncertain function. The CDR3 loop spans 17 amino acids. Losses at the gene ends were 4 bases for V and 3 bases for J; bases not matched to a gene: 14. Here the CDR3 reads CASSLPHRAGGKETQYF. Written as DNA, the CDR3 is TGCGCCAGCAGTCTCCCCCACCGCGCAGGGGGAAAAGAGACCCAGTACTTC.

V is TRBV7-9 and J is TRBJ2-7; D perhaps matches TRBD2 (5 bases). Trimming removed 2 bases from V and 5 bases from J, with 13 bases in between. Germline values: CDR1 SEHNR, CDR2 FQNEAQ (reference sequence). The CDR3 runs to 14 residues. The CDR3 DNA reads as TGTGCCAGCAGCTTACCGGGATCCTTCAACGAGCAGTACTTC. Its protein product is CASSLPGSFNEQYF.

This chain's CDR3 is CASSVVSGGTYNEQFF. Written as DNA, the CDR3 is TGTGCCAGCAGCGTAGTCAGCGGGGGGACCTACAATGAGCAGTTCTTC. The J gene is TRBJ2-1, the V gene TRBV9, with TRBD2 identical over 9 bases. Germline CDR1 SGDLS, CDR2 YYNGEE. V lost 0 bases to trimming and J lost 2 bases; unmatched junction nucleotides: 3. The CDR3 consists of 16 residues.

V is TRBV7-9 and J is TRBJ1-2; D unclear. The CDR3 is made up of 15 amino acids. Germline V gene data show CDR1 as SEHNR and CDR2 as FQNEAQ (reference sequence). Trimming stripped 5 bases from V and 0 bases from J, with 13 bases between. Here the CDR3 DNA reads TGTGCCAGCAGCCCCGGTGGCAGAGCTAACTATGGCTACACCTTC. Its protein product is CASSPGGRANYGYTF.